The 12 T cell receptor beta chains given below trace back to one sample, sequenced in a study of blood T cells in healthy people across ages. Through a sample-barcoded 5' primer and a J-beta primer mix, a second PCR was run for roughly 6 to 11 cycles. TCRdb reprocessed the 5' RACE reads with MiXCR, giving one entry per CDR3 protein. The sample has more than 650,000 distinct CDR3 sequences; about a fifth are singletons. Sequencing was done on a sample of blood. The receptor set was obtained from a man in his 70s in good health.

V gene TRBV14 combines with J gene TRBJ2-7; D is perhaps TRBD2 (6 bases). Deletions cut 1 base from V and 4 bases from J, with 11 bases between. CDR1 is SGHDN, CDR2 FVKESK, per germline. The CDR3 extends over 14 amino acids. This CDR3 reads CASSQGLAIYEQYF. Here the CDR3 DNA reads TGTGCCAGCAGCCAAGGGCTAGCGATTTACGAGCAGTACTTC.

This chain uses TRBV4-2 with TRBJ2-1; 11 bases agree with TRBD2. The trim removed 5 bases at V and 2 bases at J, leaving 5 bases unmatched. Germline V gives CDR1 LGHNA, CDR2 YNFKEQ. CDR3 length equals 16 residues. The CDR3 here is CASSILAGGAYNEQFF. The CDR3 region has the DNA TGTGCCAGCAGCATTTTAGCGGGGGGGGCCTACAATGAGCAGTTCTTC.

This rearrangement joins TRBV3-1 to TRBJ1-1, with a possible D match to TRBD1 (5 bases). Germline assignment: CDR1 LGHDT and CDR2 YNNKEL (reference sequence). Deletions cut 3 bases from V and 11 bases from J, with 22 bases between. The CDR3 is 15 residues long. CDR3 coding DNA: TGTGCCAGCAGCCAGCTCTCCGGGACGGAGCAGGCGGCTTTCTTT. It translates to CASSQLSGTEQAAFF. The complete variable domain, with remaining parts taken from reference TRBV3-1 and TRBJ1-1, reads DTAVSQTPKYLVTQMGNDKSIKCEQNLGHDTMYWYKQDSKKFLKIMFSYNNKELIINETVPNRFSPKSPDKAHLNLHINSLELGDSAVYFCASSQLSGTEQAAFFGQGTRLTVV.

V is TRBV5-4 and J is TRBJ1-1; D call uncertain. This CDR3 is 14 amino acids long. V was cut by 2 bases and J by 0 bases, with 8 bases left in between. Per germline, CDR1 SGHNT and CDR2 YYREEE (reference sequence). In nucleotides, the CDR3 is TGTGCCAGCAGCTTTGACACGTTGAACACTGAAGCTTTCTTT. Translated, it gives CASSFDTLNTEAFF.

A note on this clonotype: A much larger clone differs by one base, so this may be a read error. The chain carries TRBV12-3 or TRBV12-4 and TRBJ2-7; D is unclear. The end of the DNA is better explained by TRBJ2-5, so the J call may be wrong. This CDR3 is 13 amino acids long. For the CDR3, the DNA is TGTGCCAGCGGTTTGGCAGCCCAAGAGACCCAGTACTTC. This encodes CASGLAAQETQYF.

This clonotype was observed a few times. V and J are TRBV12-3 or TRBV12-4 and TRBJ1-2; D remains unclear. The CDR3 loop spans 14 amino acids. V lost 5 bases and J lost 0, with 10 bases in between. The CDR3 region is CASSPLPANYGYTF. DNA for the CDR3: TGTGCCAGCAGTCCCCTGCCGGCTAACTATGGCTACACCTTC.

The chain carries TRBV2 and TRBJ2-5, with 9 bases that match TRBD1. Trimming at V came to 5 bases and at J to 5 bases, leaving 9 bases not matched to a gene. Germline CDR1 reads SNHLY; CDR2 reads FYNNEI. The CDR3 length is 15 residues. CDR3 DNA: TGTGCCAGCAGTCTGGATACAGGGGGCTGGGAGACCCAGTACTTC. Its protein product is CASSLDTGGWETQYF.

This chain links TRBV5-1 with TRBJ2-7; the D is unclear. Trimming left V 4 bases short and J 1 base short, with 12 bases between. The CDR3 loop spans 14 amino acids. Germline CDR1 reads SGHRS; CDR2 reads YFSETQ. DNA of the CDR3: TGCGCCAGCAGCCCGACGACGGCTTCCTACGAGCAGTACTTC. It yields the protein CASSPTTASYEQYF.

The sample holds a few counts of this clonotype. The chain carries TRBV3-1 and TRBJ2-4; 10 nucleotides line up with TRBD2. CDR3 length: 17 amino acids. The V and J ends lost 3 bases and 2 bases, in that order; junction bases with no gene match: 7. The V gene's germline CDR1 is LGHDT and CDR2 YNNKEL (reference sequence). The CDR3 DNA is TGTGCCAGCAGCCATCCCCGAGCGGGAGGGACCAAAAACATTCAGTACTTC. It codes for CASSHPRAGGTKNIQYF.

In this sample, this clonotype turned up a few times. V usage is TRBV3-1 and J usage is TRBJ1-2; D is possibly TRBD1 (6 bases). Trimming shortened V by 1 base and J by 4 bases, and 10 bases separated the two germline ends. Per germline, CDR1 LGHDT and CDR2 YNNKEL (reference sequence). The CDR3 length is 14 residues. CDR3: CASSQGDRFYGYTF. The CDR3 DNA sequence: TGTGCCAGCAGCCAAGGAGACAGGTTCTATGGCTACACCTTC. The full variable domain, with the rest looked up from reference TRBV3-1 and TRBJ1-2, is DTAVSQTPKYLVTQMGNDKSIKCEQNLGHDTMYWYKQDSKKFLKIMFSYNNKELIINETVPNRFSPKSPDKAHLNLHINSLELGDSAVYFCASSQGDRFYGYTFGSGTRLTVV.

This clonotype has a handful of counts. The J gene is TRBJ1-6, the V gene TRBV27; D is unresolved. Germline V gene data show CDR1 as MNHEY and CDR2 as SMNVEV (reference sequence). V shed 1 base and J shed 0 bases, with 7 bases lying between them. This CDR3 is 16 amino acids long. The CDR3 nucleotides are TGTGCCAGCAGTTTATGGATAAGCTCCTATAATTCACCCCTCCACTTT. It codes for CASSLWISSYNSPLHF.

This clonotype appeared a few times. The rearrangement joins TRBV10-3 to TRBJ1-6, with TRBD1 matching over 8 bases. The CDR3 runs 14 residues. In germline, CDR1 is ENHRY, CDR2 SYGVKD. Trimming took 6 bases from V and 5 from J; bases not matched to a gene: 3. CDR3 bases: TGTGCCATCAGCTTGACAGGGGATAATTCACCCCTCCACTTT. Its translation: CAISLTGDNSPLHF.